Listed below are T cell receptor beta chains from one sample, sequenced in a study of blood T cell repertoires in COVID-19. Generated by immunoSEQ multiplex PCR, the TCRdb table keeps only in-frame clones and is missing some. Altogether approximately 250,000 clones are present, about 82% being singletons, with the ten largest covering roughly 6.4%. Sequencing was done on a sample of peripheral blood. The source of these receptors is a woman aged 60 to 75 with active or convalescent COVID-19. The CDR3 runs from the conserved cysteine through the conserved F or W. The order of the fields is J gene, D gene, V gene, clone size, CDR3 DNA, CDR3 protein. The D gene is left open where the match is weak. Where a row states a size, it is once, few, many or the class of an expanded clone; other rows omit it.

j_gene: TRBJ1-1; d_gene: -; v_gene: TRBV11-3; abundance: -; CDR3nt: TGTGCCAGCAGCTTAGAGCGGGGGGCGGAGGGTGAAGCTTTCTTT; CDR3aa: CASSLERGAEGEAFF
j_gene: TRBJ1-3; d_gene: -; v_gene: TRBV1; abundance: -; CDR3nt: TGCACCAGCAGCCAAGAACAGGGGACAGCCTCGGGGGGAAACACCATATATTTT; CDR3aa: CTSSQEQGTASGGNTIYF
j_gene: TRBJ1-5; d_gene: -; v_gene: TRBV19; abundance: -; CDR3nt: TGTGCCAGTAGCGTGCGATTGCGAACAGGTAGCAATCAGCCCCAGCATTTT; CDR3aa: CASSVRLRTGSNQPQHF
j_gene: TRBJ1-3; d_gene: -; v_gene: TRBV10-2; abundance: -; CDR3nt: TGCGCCAGCAAGCAAGGGGGAACTGGAAACACCATATATTTT; CDR3aa: CASKQGGTGNTIYF
j_gene: TRBJ1-2; d_gene: -; v_gene: TRBV9; abundance: -; CDR3nt: TGTGCCAGCAGCGTAGGGCAGCTAGCTAACTATGGCTACACCTTC; CDR3aa: CASSVGQLANYGYTF
j_gene: TRBJ2-1; d_gene: -; v_gene: TRBV11-3; abundance: -; CDR3nt: TGTGCCAGCAGAGAGAATAGCGGAGGCAATGAGCAGTTCTTC; CDR3aa: CASRENSGGNEQFF
j_gene: TRBJ1-4; d_gene: -; v_gene: TRBV29-1; abundance: -; CDR3nt: TGCAGCGTTGATGAGGCGGGCTCAGGGGATGAAAAACTGTTTTTT; CDR3aa: CSVDEAGSGDEKLFF
j_gene: TRBJ2-1; d_gene: -; v_gene: TRBV11-3; abundance: -; CDR3nt: TGTGCCAGCAGCTTAGGGACTACTGCTATAAGTCTCAATGAGCAGTTCTTC; CDR3aa: CASSLGTTAISLNEQFF
j_gene: TRBJ1-4; d_gene: -; v_gene: TRBV6-5; abundance: -; CDR3nt: TGTGCCAGCAGTCCCGGGACATTTAATGAAAAACTGTTTTTT; CDR3aa: CASSPGTFNEKLFF
j_gene: TRBJ1-1; d_gene: TRBD1; v_gene: TRBV19; abundance: -; CDR3nt: TGTGCCAGTAGCACCCGGGACAGGGGTGAAGCTTTCTTT; CDR3aa: CASSTRDRGEAFF
j_gene: TRBJ2-1; d_gene: -; v_gene: TRBV7-8; abundance: -; CDR3nt: TGTGCCAGCAGTCTATACGGGATTCTAGGAGGTGAGCAGTTCTTC; CDR3aa: CASSLYGILGGEQFF
j_gene: TRBJ1-2; d_gene: TRBD1; v_gene: TRBV29-1; abundance: -; CDR3nt: TGCAGCGCCGCTCGGGACAGGGGGAACTATGGCTACACCTTC; CDR3aa: CSAARDRGNYGYTF
j_gene: TRBJ1-2; d_gene: TRBD1; v_gene: TRBV6-4; abundance: -; CDR3nt: TGTGCCAGCAGTGGGGAGACAGGGGGGAGCCCGGGGTACTATGGCTACACCTTC; CDR3aa: CASSGETGGSPGYYGYTF
j_gene: TRBJ2-2; d_gene: TRBD2; v_gene: TRBV6-2/TRBV6-3; abundance: -; CDR3nt: TGTGCCAGCAGTTACTCGTTAGCGGGGACGAACACCGGGGAGCTGTTTTTT; CDR3aa: CASSYSLAGTNTGELFF
j_gene: TRBJ1-5; d_gene: -; v_gene: TRBV18; abundance: -; CDR3nt: TGTGCCAGCTCACCATCGGAGAATCAGCCCCAGCATTTT; CDR3aa: CASSPSENQPQHF
j_gene: TRBJ2-3; d_gene: TRBD2; v_gene: TRBV11-3; abundance: -; CDR3nt: TGTGCCAGCAGCTCACCCTCACTAGCGCCGGGCACAGATACGCAGTATTTT; CDR3aa: CASSSPSLAPGTDTQYF
j_gene: TRBJ2-3; d_gene: TRBD2; v_gene: TRBV2; abundance: -; CDR3nt: TGTGCCACCGCGCCGCCGGGACTAGCGGGGGCTGTACAGTATTTT; CDR3aa: CATAPPGLAGAVQYF
j_gene: TRBJ2-7; d_gene: -; v_gene: TRBV30; abundance: -; CDR3nt: TGTGCCTTCCGATCCAGGGGCACCGACGAGCAGTACTTC; CDR3aa: CAFRSRGTDEQYF
j_gene: TRBJ2-5; d_gene: TRBD2; v_gene: TRBV7-2; abundance: once; CDR3nt: TGTGCCAGCAGCTCATCTGGACTAGACTCAGAGACCCAGTACTTC; CDR3aa: CASSSSGLDSETQYF
j_gene: TRBJ2-1; d_gene: TRBD2; v_gene: TRBV5-1; abundance: -; CDR3nt: TGCGCCAGCATAGCAGCGGGGGCCAACAATGAGCAGTTCTTC; CDR3aa: CASIAAGANNEQFF
j_gene: TRBJ1-3; d_gene: TRBD1; v_gene: TRBV5-1; abundance: -; CDR3nt: TGCGCCAGCAGCCCGGGCTCCGGGACAGGGGGCTCTGGAAACACCATATATTTT; CDR3aa: CASSPGSGTGGSGNTIYF
j_gene: TRBJ1-4; d_gene: -; v_gene: TRBV19; abundance: -; CDR3nt: TGTGCCAGTAGCATCCCTAGAGTTAATGAAAAACTGTTTTTT; CDR3aa: CASSIPRVNEKLFF
j_gene: TRBJ2-2; d_gene: -; v_gene: TRBV7-7; abundance: -; CDR3nt: TGTGCTAGCAGCGGCAGGGGTGGGACCGGGGAGCTGTTTTTT; CDR3aa: CASSGRGGTGELFF
j_gene: TRBJ2-7; d_gene: -; v_gene: TRBV5-4; abundance: -; CDR3nt: TGTGCCAGCAGCGCCCGGGACTTCCCTACGGACGAGCAGTACTTC; CDR3aa: CASSARDFPTDEQYF
j_gene: TRBJ1-3; d_gene: -; v_gene: TRBV29-1; abundance: -; CDR3nt: TGCAGCGTTGAAGTTTCGGGAGGAAACACCATATATTTT; CDR3aa: CSVEVSGGNTIYF
j_gene: TRBJ2-6; d_gene: -; v_gene: TRBV7-2; abundance: -; CDR3nt: TGTGCCAGCAGCTTAGTTTTCCGTAGCTCTGGGGCCAACGTCCTGACTTTC; CDR3aa: CASSLVFRSSGANVLTF
j_gene: TRBJ2-1; d_gene: TRBD2; v_gene: TRBV15; abundance: -; CDR3nt: TGTGCCACCCGGGGGGAGAATGGGCGTGAGCAGTTCTTC; CDR3aa: CATRGENGREQFF
j_gene: TRBJ2-2; d_gene: -; v_gene: TRBV5-1; abundance: -; CDR3nt: TGCGCCAGCAGCTTGGGGCCGTCTTCCAGTAACACCGGGGAGCTGTTTTTT; CDR3aa: CASSLGPSSSNTGELFF
j_gene: TRBJ2-1; d_gene: -; v_gene: TRBV30; abundance: -; CDR3nt: TGTGCCTGGAATCCCCGGAGGGACAATGAGCAGTTCTTC; CDR3aa: CAWNPRRDNEQFF
j_gene: TRBJ1-5; d_gene: -; v_gene: TRBV19; abundance: -; CDR3nt: TGTGCCAGTAGTTTGTTGCGGGGGGCGGGCAATCAGCCCCAGCATTTT; CDR3aa: CASSLLRGAGNQPQHF
j_gene: TRBJ2-5; d_gene: TRBD2; v_gene: TRBV6-6; abundance: -; CDR3nt: TGTGCCAGCACCCCCGGGAGGAACACTCCAGAGACCCAGTACTTC; CDR3aa: CASTPGRNTPETQYF
j_gene: TRBJ1-2; d_gene: -; v_gene: TRBV27; abundance: few; CDR3nt: TGTGCCAGCAGTTTAGTAGGGGATTATGGCTACACCTTC; CDR3aa: CASSLVGDYGYTF
j_gene: TRBJ1-2; d_gene: -; v_gene: TRBV5-6; abundance: -; CDR3nt: TGTGCCAGCAGCTTAGGGGGTGGTGGCTACACCTTC; CDR3aa: CASSLGGGGYTF
j_gene: TRBJ2-5; d_gene: -; v_gene: TRBV7-2; abundance: few; CDR3nt: TGTGCCAGCAGCCTCTCGGGACTGGGAGAGACCCAGTACTTC; CDR3aa: CASSLSGLGETQYF
j_gene: TRBJ2-5; d_gene: TRBD2; v_gene: TRBV10-3; abundance: -; CDR3nt: TGTGCCATCAGTGAGTCGGTGGGAGGGAGAGAGACCCAGTACTTC; CDR3aa: CAISESVGGRETQYF
j_gene: TRBJ1-3; d_gene: TRBD1; v_gene: TRBV7-8; abundance: -; CDR3nt: TGTGCCAGCAGCCTGGGACAGGGGTATGGAAACACCATATATTTT; CDR3aa: CASSLGQGYGNTIYF
j_gene: TRBJ2-4; d_gene: -; v_gene: TRBV5-1; abundance: once; CDR3nt: TGCGCCAGCAGCTTGGGATTAGAGGACAAAAACATTCAGTACTTC; CDR3aa: CASSLGLEDKNIQYF
j_gene: TRBJ1-1; d_gene: TRBD1; v_gene: TRBV29-1; abundance: -; CDR3nt: TGCAGCGGTCAACAGGGGGCTCGGACTGAAGCTTTCTTT; CDR3aa: CSGQQGARTEAFF
j_gene: TRBJ2-1; d_gene: -; v_gene: TRBV4-2; abundance: -; CDR3nt: TGTGCCAGCAGCCAAGGCCTAGGCAATGAGCAGTTCTTC; CDR3aa: CASSQGLGNEQFF
j_gene: TRBJ1-4; d_gene: -; v_gene: TRBV3-1/TRBV3-2; abundance: -; CDR3nt: TGTGCCAGCAGCCAAGGGGCCAATCTCAAACTGTTTTTT; CDR3aa: CASSQGANLKLFF
j_gene: TRBJ2-5; d_gene: -; v_gene: TRBV7-9; abundance: -; CDR3nt: TGTGCCAGCAGCCCTTCCTCCCAAGAGACCCAGTACTTC; CDR3aa: CASSPSSQETQYF
j_gene: TRBJ1-1; d_gene: -; v_gene: TRBV3-1/TRBV3-2; abundance: -; CDR3nt: TGTGCCAGCAGCCAACCTCTTGGCCCCCGGGACACTGAAGCTTTCTTT; CDR3aa: CASSQPLGPRDTEAFF